These 5 T cell receptor beta chains came from one sample sequenced in a study of molecular identifiers for immune sequencing clone quantification (dated by TCRdb to 2017 to 2018). The library relied on PCR. For sequencing, an Illumina HiSeq 4000 was employed. TCRdb reprocessed the public reads (quality trimming at Q25 with fastp, clone calling with MiXCR) and kept in-frame beta chains. Here each entry gathers all rows of one CDR3 protein and keeps the most common genes and DNA. The sample table holds about 510,000 distinct CDR3 sequences, of which 20% to 25% were seen once. Jointly, the top ten make up about 0.8% of the sample. Sequencing used naive CD8+ T cells from blood, with Jurkat cell RNA spiked in. What this sample's cell subset or site label stands for: FACS-sorted CD8+CD4-CCR7+CD45RA+ naive T cells. The receptors here all came from a human donor in good health. Some libraries in this study had Jurkat cell RNA spiked in.

In this sample, this clonotype turned up many times. This sequence joins TRBV28 and TRBJ2-4, with TRBD2 matching over 9 bases. Trimming removed 5 bases from V and 1 base from J; junction bases left unmatched: 6. There are 16 residues in the CDR3. Germline CDR1 and CDR2: MDHEN and SYDVKM. The CDR3, as DNA: TGTGCCAGCAGTCACCTAGCGGGATTTGCCAAAAACATTCAGTACTTC. Residues: CASSHLAGFAKNIQYF.

As to this clonotype: An end of the junction differs from the germline gene, which may be a read error. The chain links TRBV13 to TRBJ2-1; TRBD2 matches 8 bases. This CDR3 is 21 amino acids long. From germline, CDR1 is PRHDT and CDR2 FYEKMQ (reference sequence). The CDR3 is CATSGGAINSDYYSSYNEQFF. In nucleotides, the CDR3 is TGTGCCACCAGCGGGGGCGCAATCAACTCCGATTATTATAGCTCCTACAATGAGCAGTTCTTC.

Many counts were recorded for this clonotype. J is TRBJ2-7 and V is TRBV3-2; no DNA check was done on the table's D call, TRBD1. TRBV3-2 is flagged as a pseudogene. The CDR3 is 13 amino acids. The DNA for the CDR3 is TGTGCCGGTCGGGGACAGGGGACCTACGAGCAGTACTTC. This gives the protein CAGRGQGTYEQYF.

This clonotype has at least ten counts. The V gene is TRBV28, the J gene TRBJ2-3; D is uncertain. The V gene's germline CDR1 is MDHEN and CDR2 SYDVKM. The CDR3 totals 14 residues. Trimming removed 5 bases at V and 2 bases at J, with 11 bases between. The CDR3 loop is CASSKARFTDTQYF. The CDR3 coding sequence is TGTGCCAGCAGTAAGGCTAGGTTCACAGATACGCAGTATTTT.

The J gene is TRBJ1-1, the V gene TRBV4-3; TRBD1 agrees at 8 bases. CDR1 is LGHNA, CDR2 YSLEER, per germline. Losses at the gene ends were 4 bases for V and 5 bases for J; bases not matched to a gene: 9. This CDR3 spans 15 amino acids. CDR3 nucleotides: TGCGCCAGCAGCCGGGACAGGTCTATATCAACTGAAGCTTTCTTT. Protein product: CASSRDRSISTEAFF.